This is a list of T cell receptor beta chains from one sample in a study of CD8 T cells in Susac syndrome. TCRdb itself ran the immunoSEQ multiplex PCR reads through MiXCR, one entry per CDR3 protein. The sample has fewer than 300,000 distinct CDR3 sequences; about 85% are singletons. Sequenced input: CD8+ T cells from PBMCs. These receptors all stem from a human donor with multiple sclerosis. The CDR3 runs from the conserved cysteine through the conserved F or W. A D gene is named only where the DNA matches it firmly. Size tells how often a clone was seen (once, few, many) or the class of an expanded clone, and some rows leave it out.

v_gene: TRBV14
j_gene: TRBJ2-1
d_gene: TRBD1
abundance: .
CDR3nt: TGTGCCAGCAGCCACCTCCCGGGACAGGGTGACAATGAGCAGTTCTTC
CDR3aa: CASSHLPGQGDNEQFF

v_gene: TRBV7-4
j_gene: TRBJ2-1
d_gene: .
abundance: .
CDR3nt: TGTGCCAGCAGGAACCTCAGGGCGGACGATCACTACAATGAGCAGTTCTTC
CDR3aa: CASRNLRADDHYNEQFF

v_gene: TRBV28
j_gene: TRBJ2-1
d_gene: TRBD1
abundance: .
CDR3nt: TGTGCCAGCATGAACAGGGGTTCCTACAATGAGCAGTTCTTC
CDR3aa: CASMNRGSYNEQFF

v_gene: TRBV5-5
j_gene: TRBJ2-7
d_gene: .
abundance: .
CDR3nt: TGTGCCAGCAGCTTGGACGAAAGCTCCTACGAGCAGTACTTC
CDR3aa: CASSLDESSYEQYF

v_gene: TRBV27
j_gene: TRBJ2-3
d_gene: .
abundance: .
CDR3nt: TGTGCCAGCACCCAAGGGGCGGGAACCACAGATACGCAGTATTTT
CDR3aa: CASTQGAGTTDTQYF

v_gene: TRBV14
j_gene: TRBJ1-6
d_gene: .
abundance: .
CDR3nt: TGTGCCAGCAGCCAAGAAAACGGATATTCACCCCTCCACTTT
CDR3aa: CASSQENGYSPLHF

v_gene: TRBV6-5
j_gene: TRBJ1-2
d_gene: .
abundance: few
CDR3nt: TGTGCCAGCAGTTACTCCCTCTCGACAGCTAATGGCTACACCTTC
CDR3aa: CASSYSLSTANGYTF

v_gene: TRBV2
j_gene: TRBJ1-4
d_gene: .
abundance: .
CDR3nt: TGTGCCAGCGACGTCAGGAGAAATGAAAAACTGTTTTTT
CDR3aa: CASDVRRNEKLFF

v_gene: TRBV28
j_gene: TRBJ2-1
d_gene: .
abundance: .
CDR3nt: TGTGCCAGCGTCCCGGCGGGACTTCTCGACAATGAGCAGTTCTTC
CDR3aa: CASVPAGLLDNEQFF

v_gene: TRBV19
j_gene: TRBJ2-2
d_gene: TRBD2
abundance: .
CDR3nt: TGTGCCAGTAGTATAGAGGTAGCGGGGACCGGGGAGCTGTTTTTT
CDR3aa: CASSIEVAGTGELFF

v_gene: TRBV6-5
j_gene: TRBJ2-2
d_gene: .
abundance: few
CDR3nt: TGTGCCAGCAGTCGACCGGGCCTTGACGGGGAGCTGTTTTTT
CDR3aa: CASSRPGLDGELFF

v_gene: TRBV28
j_gene: TRBJ2-3
d_gene: TRBD2
abundance: .
CDR3nt: TGTGCCAGCAGTATACTAGCGGACGACACAGATACGCAGTATTTT
CDR3aa: CASSILADDTDTQYF

v_gene: TRBV27
j_gene: TRBJ2-3
d_gene: TRBD2
abundance: few
CDR3nt: TGTGCCAGCAGCGGGAGGTACGATACGCAGTATTTT
CDR3aa: CASSGRYDTQYF

v_gene: TRBV14
j_gene: TRBJ2-3
d_gene: TRBD1
abundance: few
CDR3nt: TGTGCCAGCAGCCTAGGACAGGGGGACACAGATACGCAGTATTTT
CDR3aa: CASSLGQGDTDTQYF

v_gene: TRBV25-1
j_gene: TRBJ2-1
d_gene: .
abundance: .
CDR3nt: TGTGCCAGCAGTGACTATCGAGACAAATCAGATGAGCAGTTCTTC
CDR3aa: CASSDYRDKSDEQFF